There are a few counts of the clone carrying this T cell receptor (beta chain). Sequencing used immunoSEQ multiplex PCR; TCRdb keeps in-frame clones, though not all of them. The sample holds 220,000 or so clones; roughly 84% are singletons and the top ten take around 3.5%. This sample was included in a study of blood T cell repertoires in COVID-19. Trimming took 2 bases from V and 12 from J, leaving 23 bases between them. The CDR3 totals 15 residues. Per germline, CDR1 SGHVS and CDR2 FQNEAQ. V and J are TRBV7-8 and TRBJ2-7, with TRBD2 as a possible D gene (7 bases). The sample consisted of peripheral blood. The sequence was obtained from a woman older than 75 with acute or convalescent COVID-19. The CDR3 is CASSLRLEPGGLRYF. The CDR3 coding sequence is TGTGCCAGCAGCTTACGCCTGGAACCCGGGGGGCTTCGGTACTTC.